The 13 T cell receptor beta chains below come from one sample, sequenced in a study of CD4+ T cells in melanoma. Produced via immunoSEQ multiplex PCR; TCRdb's table is partial and in-frame only. Of 40,000 to 50,000 clones listed, nearly 90% are singletons. Sequencing was performed on peripheral blood. The receptors derive from a human donor with melanoma.

The genes are TRBV6-4 and TRBJ2-7; 9 bases map to TRBD1. Germline loops: CDR1 MRHNA, CDR2 SNTAGT. This CDR3 has 15 residues. V lost 3 bases to trimming and J lost 4 bases; unmatched junction nucleotides: 7. The CDR3 bases are TGTGCCAGCAGTGATAAGGGACAGGGCTTGTACGAGCAGTACTTC. It translates to CASSDKGQGLYEQYF.

The rearrangement joins TRBV7-9 to TRBJ2-7; D is unclear. The CDR3 loop spans 15 amino acids. V was cut by 1 base and J by 3 bases, with 13 bases left in between. CDR1 SEHNR and CDR2 FQNEAQ come from the germline V gene (reference sequence). CDR3 in DNA: TGTGCCAGCAGCTTAGTGCCTGCTGACTTCTACGAGCAGTACTTC. Encoded protein: CASSLVPADFYEQYF.

The V gene is TRBV15, the J gene TRBJ1-1, with TRBD1 matching over 10 bases. Per germline, CDR1 LNHNV and CDR2 YYDKDF (reference sequence). The CDR3 consists of 16 residues. V trimming: 2 bases; J trimming: 4 bases; junction bases outside the gene matches: 7. The CDR3 coding sequence is TGTGCCACCAGCAGACCCGGGGGACAGGGGATCACTGAAGCTTTCTTT. Its protein product is CATSRPGGQGITEAFF.

This rearrangement joins TRBV7-8 to TRBJ2-7, with no clear D. The germline V and J ends were trimmed by 1 base and 3 bases, with 4 bases remaining between them. The CDR3 is 12 amino acids. Germline V CDR1 and CDR2: SGHVS, FQNEAQ. The CDR3 protein is CASSLEIYEQYF. In DNA form, the CDR3 reads TGTGCCAGCAGCTTAGAAATCTACGAGCAGTACTTC. Full variable domain (outside the CDR3, taken from reference TRBV7-8 and TRBJ2-7): GAGVSQSPRYKVAKRGQDVALRCDPISGHVSLFWYQQALGQGPEFLTYFQNEAQLDKSGLPSDRFFAERPEGSVSTLKIQRTQQEDSAVYLCASSLEIYEQYFGPGTRLTVT.

This chain joins TRBV7-9 and TRBJ2-7; possibly TRBD1 or TRBD2 for D (5 bases each). The V and J ends lost 5 bases and 5 bases respectively, with 16 bases between them. The CDR3 consists of 14 residues. Looked up from germline, CDR1 is SEHNR and CDR2 is FQNEAQ (reference sequence). As DNA, the CDR3 is TGTGCCAGCAGCCCCAGGGATCCGGGGAACGAGCAGTACTTC. As protein: CASSPRDPGNEQYF.

Written as DNA, the CDR3 is TGTGCCAGTAGCTTCTCAAACACTGAAGCTTTCTTT. This gives the protein CASSFSNTEAFF. The chain combines TRBV19 with TRBJ1-1; D is unclear. Germline V gene data show CDR1 as LNHDA and CDR2 as SQIVND (reference sequence). This CDR3 is 12 amino acids long. V shed 6 bases and J shed 2 bases, with 7 bases lying between them.

J is TRBJ1-1 and V is TRBV5-6; tentative D call: TRBD1 (5 bases). Trimming left V 7 bases short and J 6 bases short, with 16 bases between. The CDR3 runs to 13 residues. Germline CDR1 and CDR2: SGHDT and YYEEEE. CDR3 in amino acids: CASALGTDPEAFF. DNA for the CDR3: TGTGCCAGCGCTTTGGGGACGGACCCTGAAGCTTTCTTT.

The chain couples TRBV5-1 to TRBJ1-2, with TRBD1 matching 8 bases. CDR3 length: 16 amino acids. Germline V gene lookup returns CDR1 SGHRS and CDR2 YFSETQ. Losses at the gene ends were 3 bases for V and 4 bases for J; bases not matched to a gene: 11. CDR3 residues: CASSYGTGDPIYGYTF. In nucleotides, the CDR3 is TGCGCCAGCAGCTACGGGACAGGCGACCCGATCTATGGCTACACCTTC.

The rearrangement joins TRBV7-2 to TRBJ1-1; 8 nucleotides match TRBD1. The ends lost 4 bases at V and 4 bases at J; junction bases unmatched: 11. Germline assignment: CDR1 SGHTA and CDR2 FQGNSA. The CDR3 runs to 16 residues. The chain's CDR3 is CASSSGQGRVSTEAFF. CDR3 sequence (DNA): TGTGCCAGCAGCTCCGGACAGGGTAGGGTGAGCACTGAAGCTTTCTTT.

The chain carries TRBV11-2 and TRBJ2-5; 8 nucleotides align to TRBD2. The V and J ends lost 5 bases and 3 bases, in that order; junction bases with no gene match: 14. The CDR3 sequence is 17 residues long. Germline V gives CDR1 SGHAT, CDR2 FQNNGV. The CDR3 loop is CASSLKSGGGLKETQYF. The CDR3 DNA reads TGTGCCAGCAGCCTAAAGTCTGGCGGGGGGCTAAAAGAGACCCAGTACTTC.

This chain links TRBV7-9 with TRBJ1-1; no clear D. Germline CDR1 and CDR2: SEHNR and FQNEAQ (reference sequence). This CDR3 contains 13 residues. With 0 bases removed from V and 0 bases from J, the gap between germline ends came to 2 bases. The CDR3 coding sequence is TGTGCCAGCAGCTTAGCTATGAACACTGAAGCTTTCTTT. Protein: CASSLAMNTEAFF.

Only a few counts were recorded for this clone. The chain joins TRBV13 to TRBJ2-1, with D unresolved. Trimming pared 5 bases from V and 9 bases from J, leaving 11 bases between. The CDR3 extends over 12 amino acids. Germline V lookup: CDR1 PRHDT, CDR2 FYEKMQ (reference sequence). The CDR3 coding sequence is TGTGCCAGCAGCGCCAACCTCGGTGAGCAGTTCTTC. This encodes CASSANLGEQFF.

The CDR3 is CASSVTSGYTDTQYF. CDR3 DNA sequence: TGTGCCAGCAGCGTGACTAGCGGATACACAGATACGCAGTATTTT. The V and J genes are TRBV7-2 and TRBJ2-3; 9 bases match TRBD2. This CDR3 region has 15 residues. V gave up 5 bases and J gave up 2 bases; unmatched junction bases: 5. CDR1 is SGHTA, CDR2 FQGNSA, per germline.